Below, 27 T cell receptor beta chains from the same sample are listed, as sequenced in a study of control samples from healthy donors and cancer patients. Sequencing used immunoSEQ multiplex PCR; TCRdb keeps in-frame clones, though not all of them. Of 73,000 or so clones listed, more than 85% are singletons. Specimen: blood. Receptors were obtained from a woman aged 50 to 65 in good health.

The chain uses TRBV10-2 and TRBJ2-5; 16 bases match TRBD2. The CDR3 is 18 amino acids. Per germline, CDR1 WSHSY and CDR2 SAAADI. V lost 6 bases, J lost 5 bases, and 12 bases stayed unmatched. The CDR3 DNA reads as TGCGCCAGCAGGACTCCCGGGACTAGCGGGAGGGCCTCGGAGACCCAGTACTTC. The encoded protein is CASRTPGTSGRASETQYF.

As DNA, the CDR3 is TGTGCCATCAAGGGGACTAGCGGGCCGAACTATAATGAGCAGTTCTTC. Protein sequence: CAIKGTSGPNYNEQFF. This chain uses TRBV10-3 with TRBJ2-1; 12 bases align to TRBD2. Germline V gene sequence: CDR1 ENHRY, CDR2 SYGVKD. The length of the CDR3 is 16 residues. V was pared by 7 bases and J by 7 bases, with 11 bases of the junction left unmatched.

The gene calls are TRBV4-1 and TRBJ2-4; 7 bases match TRBD2. The J segment lost 0 bases and the V segment lost 6 bases, leaving 5 bases of the junction unmatched. The germline V gene has CDR1 MGHRA and CDR2 YSYEKL. This CDR3 is built from 15 residues. This CDR3 reads CASRIIAGAKNIQYF. In nucleotides, the CDR3 is TGCGCCAGCAGAATAATAGCGGGAGCCAAAAACATTCAGTACTTC.

The V call is TRBV19, the J call TRBJ2-2, with TRBD2 identical over 12 bases. This CDR3 spans 17 amino acids. Trimming removed 6 bases from V and 5 bases from J; junction bases left unmatched: 10. Germline-derived CDR1 and CDR2 are LNHDA and SQIVND (reference sequence). The CDR3 loop reads CASRKTGTSGPTGELFF. As DNA, the CDR3 is TGTGCCAGTAGGAAGACCGGGACTAGCGGGCCTACCGGGGAGCTGTTTTTT. Drawing the rest from reference TRBV19 and TRBJ2-2, the complete variable domain is DGGITQSPKYLFRKEGQNVTLSCEQNLNHDAMYWYRQDPGQGLRLIYYSQIVNDFQKGDIAEGYSVSREKKESFPLTVTSAQKNPTAFYLCASRKTGTSGPTGELFFGEGSRLTVL.

The CDR3 spells CASSTGPLNEQFF. CDR3 sequence (DNA): TGTGCCAGCAGCACCGGGCCCCTCAATGAGCAGTTCTTC. The V and J genes are TRBV7-3 and TRBJ2-1; D gene ambiguous. Trimming took off 5 bases at V and 6 bases at J, with 11 bases between the two ends. Germline V gene sequence: CDR1 SGHTA, CDR2 FQGTGA. The CDR3 totals 13 residues.

The gene calls are TRBV19 and TRBJ2-1; D is unclear. CDR3 length equals 13 residues. CDR1 and CDR2 (germline): LNHDA, SQIVND (reference sequence). V was cut by 5 bases and J by 9 bases, with 14 bases left in between. CDR3 protein: CASSGVSFTEQFF. CDR3 nucleotide sequence: TGTGCCAGTAGTGGGGTTAGCTTTACTGAGCAGTTCTTC. The full variable domain, in which reference TRBV19 and TRBJ2-1 provide the parts outside the CDR3, is DGGITQSPKYLFRKEGQNVTLSCEQNLNHDAMYWYRQDPGQGLRLIYYSQIVNDFQKGDIAEGYSVSREKKESFPLTVTSAQKNPTAFYLCASSGVSFTEQFFGPGTRLTVL.

The chain recombines TRBV6-7 with TRBJ1-5; 8 bases are a match to TRBD1. TRBV6-7 qualifies as an ORF whose function is uncertain. V was pared by 8 bases and J by 6 bases, with 3 bases of the junction left unmatched. The CDR3 sequence is 12 residues long. CDR3 DNA: TGTGCCAGCGGACAGGGCCCTCAGCCCCAGCATTTT. Residues: CASGQGPQPQHF.

The chain is built from TRBV3-1 (or the pseudogene TRBV3-2) and TRBJ2-1, with 7 bases matching TRBD1. The CDR3 sequence is 16 residues long. From germline, CDR1 is LGHDT and CDR2 YNNKEL (reference sequence). V lost 0 bases, J lost 2 bases, and 4 bases stayed unmatched. Here the CDR3 DNA reads TGTGCCAGCAGCCAAGAGACAGGGAACCCCTACAATGAGCAGTTCTTC. Encoded protein: CASSQETGNPYNEQFF.

The chain uses TRBV6-5 and TRBJ1-2; 8 positions agree with TRBD1. This CDR3 contains 13 residues. From germline, CDR1 is MNHEY and CDR2 SVGAGI. With V trimmed by 7 bases and J by 4 bases, 5 bases remained unmatched. CDR3 loop: CASNQGAGYGYTF. The CDR3 coding sequence is TGTGCCAGCAACCAGGGGGCAGGCTATGGCTACACCTTC.

V is TRBV25-1 and J is TRBJ2-2; no definite D call. Trimming cost V 2 bases and J 2 bases, with 9 bases left between them. Germline assignment: CDR1 MGHDK and CDR2 SYGVNS. This CDR3 comprises 15 residues. The DNA for the CDR3 is TGTGCCAGCAGTGAAAGCTTTACTAACACCGGGGAGCTGTTTTTT. It specifies CASSESFTNTGELFF. Drawing the rest from reference TRBV25-1 and TRBJ2-2, the complete variable domain is EADIYQTPRYLVIGTGKKITLECSQTMGHDKMYWYQQDPGMELHLIHYSYGVNSTEKGDLSSESTVSRIRTEHFPLTLESARPSHTSQYLCASSESFTNTGELFFGEGSRLTVL.

The genes are TRBV6-1 and TRBJ1-5; TRBD1 is a possible D gene (5 bases). Germline V lookup: CDR1 MNHNS, CDR2 SASEGT. The CDR3 is 15 residues long. V shed 1 base and J shed 4 bases, with 11 bases lying between them. The CDR3: CASSEGGWGNQPQHF. CDR3 in DNA: TGTGCCAGCAGTGAAGGGGGTTGGGGGAATCAGCCCCAGCATTTT.

CDR3 region: CASSIQGTGSYEQYF. The CDR3 region has the DNA TGTGCCAGTAGTATCCAGGGAACAGGCTCCTACGAGCAGTACTTC. The chain joins TRBV19 to TRBJ2-7; D may be TRBD1 (5 bases). CDR1 is LNHDA, CDR2 SQIVND, per germline (reference sequence). CDR3 size: 15 residues. Trimming stripped 3 bases from V and 0 bases from J, with 12 bases between.

The chain links TRBV20-1 to TRBJ1-1; the D is unclear. The germline V gene has CDR1 DFQATT and CDR2 SNEGSKA (reference sequence). Trimming cost V 6 bases and J 1 base, with 3 bases left between them. This CDR3 region has 10 residues. CDR3 nucleotides: TGCAGTGCCCAGAACACTGAAGCTTTCTTT. This codes for CSAQNTEAFF.

This rearrangement joins TRBV3-1 (or the pseudogene TRBV3-2) to TRBJ2-5, with 9 nucleotides matching TRBD1. Germline CDR1 is LGHDT and CDR2 is YNNKEL (reference sequence). The ends lost 3 bases at V and 5 bases at J; junction bases unmatched: 7. The CDR3 covers 15 residues. The CDR3 nucleotides are TGTGCCAGCAGCCAGGGACAGGGATGGCAGGAGACCCAGTACTTC. Translated: CASSQGQGWQETQYF.

The chain carries TRBV19 and TRBJ2-1; a possible D gene is TRBD2 (5 bases). This CDR3 spans 14 amino acids. V lost 6 bases and J 7 bases, leaving 16 bases between the germline ends. Germline V gene data show CDR1 as LNHDA and CDR2 as SQIVND (reference sequence). CDR3 nucleotide sequence: TGTGCCAGTAGAGGCTCCCTAGGAGGTAATGAGCAGTTCTTC. Protein: CASRGSLGGNEQFF.

The V gene is TRBV10-3, the J gene TRBJ2-5; no reliable D call. This CDR3 has 14 residues. Per the germline V gene, CDR1 is ENHRY and CDR2 is SYGVKD. Trimming took off 4 bases at V and 1 base at J, with 10 bases between the two ends. CDR3 DNA: TGTGCCATCAGTGCTGGCAGCCTCCAAGAGACCCAGTACTTC. This encodes CAISAGSLQETQYF.

The chain joins TRBV11-2 to TRBJ1-3, with D tentatively TRBD1 (5 bases). Germline-derived CDR1 and CDR2 are SGHAT and FQNNGV. CDR3 length: 13 amino acids. Trimming took 5 bases from V and 4 from J, leaving 9 bases between them. The CDR3 DNA sequence: TGTGCCAGCAGCCCGACAGTCGGAAACACCATATATTTT. Residues: CASSPTVGNTIYF.

This chain connects TRBV30 to TRBJ1-3; maybe TRBD1 (5 bases). From germline, CDR1 is GTSNPN and CDR2 SVGIG (reference sequence). CDR3 size: 15 residues. V was clipped by 4 bases and J by 0 bases, with 13 bases between them. The CDR3 DNA reads TGTGCCTGGAATTTCCGGGGGGGCTCTGGAAACACCATATATTTT. This sequence encodes CAWNFRGGSGNTIYF.

The sample holds a few counts of this clone. The gene calls are TRBV29-1 and TRBJ2-7; tentatively, D is TRBD1 (6 bases). The CDR3 extends over 12 amino acids. CDR1 and CDR2 from the germline V gene are SQVTM and ANQGSEA. Trimming shortened V by 7 bases and J by 0 bases, and 10 bases separated the two germline ends. Here the CDR3 reads CSATDSSYEQYF. The CDR3 nucleotides are TGCAGCGCCACGGACAGCTCCTACGAGCAGTACTTC.

This clone was recorded a few times. In DNA, the CDR3 is TGTGCCAGCAGCTTTGGACTAGCGGGAGCGGGCAATGAGCAGTTCTTC. As protein: CASSFGLAGAGNEQFF. The chain recombines TRBV5-4 with TRBJ2-1; TRBD2 aligns across 13 bases. The CDR3 runs to 16 residues. V gave up 2 bases and J gave up 6 bases; unmatched junction bases: 5. Germline CDR1 is SGHNT and CDR2 is YYREEE (reference sequence).

The J gene is TRBJ2-1, the V gene TRBV19; TRBD2 matches 13 bases. Per germline, CDR1 LNHDA and CDR2 SQIVND (reference sequence). The CDR3 runs 20 residues. With 3 bases clipped from V and 6 bases from J, the junction kept 17 bases outside the gene matches. CDR3 sequence reads: CASSMAWTSGRFRSSNEQFF. CDR3 DNA: TGTGCCAGTAGTATGGCCTGGACTAGCGGGAGATTCCGATCGAGCAATGAGCAGTTCTTC.

The gene calls are TRBV5-1 and TRBJ2-6, with 11 bases aligning to TRBD2. Looked up from germline, CDR1 is SGHRS and CDR2 is YFSETQ. Unmatched junction bases numbered 8, after V lost 0 bases and J lost 0 bases. The CDR3 runs 20 residues. CDR3 residues: CASSLVASGRRSSGANVLTF. The CDR3 nucleotides are TGCGCCAGCAGCTTGGTTGCTAGCGGGAGGCGAAGCTCTGGGGCCAACGTCCTGACTTTC.

The chain links TRBV24-1 to TRBJ2-1; D not certain. Germline V gives CDR1 KGHDR, CDR2 SFDVKD. The V end was cut by 2 bases, the J end by 5 bases, with 9 bases between. The CDR3 consists of 14 residues. CDR3 nucleotide sequence: TGTGCCACCAGTGATTCGCGGAGACACAATGAGCAGTTCTTC. Translating it yields CATSDSRRHNEQFF.

The chain recombines TRBV5-4 with TRBJ2-1; 12 bases are shared with TRBD2. The CDR3 is 14 amino acids. Germline V lookup: CDR1 SGHNT, CDR2 YYREEE (reference sequence). The trim removed 5 bases at V and 8 bases at J, leaving 5 bases unmatched. The CDR3 loop is CASRRTSGNDEQFF. The CDR3 bases are TGTGCCAGCAGGCGGACTAGCGGGAATGATGAGCAGTTCTTC.

V and J are TRBV10-3 and TRBJ2-5, with D uncertain. V was cut by 2 bases and J by 1 base, with 11 bases left in between. CDR3 size: 15 residues. Germline CDR1 reads ENHRY; CDR2 reads SYGVKD. The CDR3 spells CAISESVGIQETQYF. As DNA, the CDR3 is TGTGCCATCAGTGAGAGCGTCGGCATCCAAGAGACCCAGTACTTC.

This sequence joins TRBV10-1 and TRBJ1-4, with D perhaps matching TRBD1 (5 bases). V dropped 0 bases and J dropped 4 bases, with 12 bases sitting between them. Germline values: CDR1 WNHNN, CDR2 SYGVQD (reference sequence). CDR3 length: 16 amino acids. Here the CDR3 reads CASSESRRGVNEKLFF. In nucleotides, the CDR3 is TGCGCCAGCAGTGAGTCAAGGAGGGGAGTTAATGAAAAACTGTTTTTT.

This sequence joins TRBV6-5 and TRBJ1-1; D unresolved. CDR1 is MNHEY and CDR2 is SVGAGI in the germline V gene. V was shortened by 8 bases and J by 1 base, with 11 bases between the two germline ends. The CDR3 length is 13 residues. In DNA, the CDR3 is TGTGCCAGCGGTCGAAGAGGGAACACTGAAGCTTTCTTT. It encodes CASGRRGNTEAFF.